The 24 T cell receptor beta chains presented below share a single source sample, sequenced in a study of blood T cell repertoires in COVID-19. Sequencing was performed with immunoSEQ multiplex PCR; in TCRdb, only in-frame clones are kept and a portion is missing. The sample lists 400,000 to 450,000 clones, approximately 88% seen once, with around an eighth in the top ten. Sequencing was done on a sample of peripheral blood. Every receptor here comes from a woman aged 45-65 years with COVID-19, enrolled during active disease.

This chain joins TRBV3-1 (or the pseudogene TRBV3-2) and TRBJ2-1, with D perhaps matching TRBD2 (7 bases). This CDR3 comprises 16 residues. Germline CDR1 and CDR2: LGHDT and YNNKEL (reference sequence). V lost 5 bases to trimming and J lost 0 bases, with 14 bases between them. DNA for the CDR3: TGTGCCAGCAGCAGGGGGGGCGACGTCTCCTACAATGAGCAGTTCTTC. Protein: CASSRGGDVSYNEQFF.

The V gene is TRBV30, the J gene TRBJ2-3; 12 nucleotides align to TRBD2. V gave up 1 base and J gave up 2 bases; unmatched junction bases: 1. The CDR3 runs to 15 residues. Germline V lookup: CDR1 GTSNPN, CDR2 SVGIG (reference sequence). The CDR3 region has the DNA TGTGCCTGGAGTGGGACTAGCGGGATCACAGATACGCAGTATTTT. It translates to CAWSGTSGITDTQYF.

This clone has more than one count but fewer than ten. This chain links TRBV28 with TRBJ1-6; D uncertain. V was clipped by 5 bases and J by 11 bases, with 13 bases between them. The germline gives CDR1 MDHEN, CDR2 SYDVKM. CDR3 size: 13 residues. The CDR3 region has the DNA TGTGCCAGCAGTCCCCTCTGGGAGGCACCCCTCCACTTT. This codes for CASSPLWEAPLHF.

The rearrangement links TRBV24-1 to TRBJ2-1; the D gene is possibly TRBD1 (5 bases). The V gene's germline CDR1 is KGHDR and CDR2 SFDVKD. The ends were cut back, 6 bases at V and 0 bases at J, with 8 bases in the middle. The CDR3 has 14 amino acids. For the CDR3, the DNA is TGTGCCACCAGTCCCCAGGGCTCCTACAATGAGCAGTTCTTC. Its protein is CATSPQGSYNEQFF.

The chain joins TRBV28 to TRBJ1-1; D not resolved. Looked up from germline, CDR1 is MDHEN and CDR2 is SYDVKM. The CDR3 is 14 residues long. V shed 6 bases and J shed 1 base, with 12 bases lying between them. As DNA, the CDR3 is TGTGCCAGCAGCATTGGAGGGAGGAACACTGAAGCTTTCTTT. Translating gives CASSIGGRNTEAFF.

The CDR3 here is CASSLDPLAGVSEQYF. The CDR3 bases are TGCGCCAGCAGCTTGGACCCCCTAGCGGGGGTTAGCGAGCAGTACTTC. V gene TRBV5-1 combines with J gene TRBJ2-7, with 10 bases that match TRBD2. V shed 0 bases, J shed 6 bases, and the junction held 9 bases outside the gene matches. This CDR3 is 16 amino acids long. Germline V gives CDR1 SGHRS, CDR2 YFSETQ.

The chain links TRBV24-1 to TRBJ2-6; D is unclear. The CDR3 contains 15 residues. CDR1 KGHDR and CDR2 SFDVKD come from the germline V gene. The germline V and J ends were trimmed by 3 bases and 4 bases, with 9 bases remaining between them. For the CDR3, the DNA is TGTGCCACCAGTGATCCTGGCGGAGGGGCCAACGTCCTGACTTTC. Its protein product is CATSDPGGGANVLTF.

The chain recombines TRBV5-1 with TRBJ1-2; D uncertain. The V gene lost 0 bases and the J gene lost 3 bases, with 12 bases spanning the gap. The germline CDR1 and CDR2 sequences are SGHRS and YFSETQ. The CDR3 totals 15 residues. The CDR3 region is CASSLARGWDYGYTF. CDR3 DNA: TGCGCCAGCAGCTTGGCCCGGGGATGGGACTATGGCTACACCTTC.

The CDR3 DNA sequence: TGTGCCAGCAGCTCACTAGCGGGGGGGTATAGGGAGACCCAGTACTTC. Translation gives CASSSLAGGYRETQYF. The chain uses TRBV2 and TRBJ2-5; 13 bases fit TRBD2. Germline values: CDR1 SNHLY, CDR2 FYNNEI. The length of the CDR3 is 16 residues. The V gene end was trimmed by 6 bases and the J gene end by 5 bases; junction bases not matched to a gene: 9.

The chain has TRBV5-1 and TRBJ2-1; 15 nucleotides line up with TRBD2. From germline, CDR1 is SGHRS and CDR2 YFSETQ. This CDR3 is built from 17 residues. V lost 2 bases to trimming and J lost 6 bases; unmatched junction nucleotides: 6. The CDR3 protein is CASSLGTSGGSINEQFF. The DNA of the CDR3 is TGCGCCAGCAGCTTAGGGACTAGCGGGGGGTCGATCAATGAGCAGTTCTTC.

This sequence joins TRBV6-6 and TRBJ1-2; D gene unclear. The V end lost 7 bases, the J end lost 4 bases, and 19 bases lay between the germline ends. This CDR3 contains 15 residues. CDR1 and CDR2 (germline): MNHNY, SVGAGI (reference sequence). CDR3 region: CASNPISGVIYGYTF. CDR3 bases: TGTGCCAGCAACCCGATCTCAGGCGTGATCTATGGCTACACCTTC.

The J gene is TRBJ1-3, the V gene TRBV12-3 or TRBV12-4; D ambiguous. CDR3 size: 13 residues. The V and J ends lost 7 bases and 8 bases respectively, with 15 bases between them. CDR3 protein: CASTKQYRDTIYF. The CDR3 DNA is TGTGCCAGCACCAAACAGTATAGAGACACCATATATTTT.

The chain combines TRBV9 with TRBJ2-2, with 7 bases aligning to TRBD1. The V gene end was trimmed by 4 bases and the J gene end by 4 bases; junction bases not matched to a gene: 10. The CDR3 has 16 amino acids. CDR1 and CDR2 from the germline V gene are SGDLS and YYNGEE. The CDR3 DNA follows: TGTGCCAGCAGCCTAGGGGGCAGGTCAAGCACCGGGGAGCTGTTTTTT. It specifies CASSLGGRSSTGELFF.

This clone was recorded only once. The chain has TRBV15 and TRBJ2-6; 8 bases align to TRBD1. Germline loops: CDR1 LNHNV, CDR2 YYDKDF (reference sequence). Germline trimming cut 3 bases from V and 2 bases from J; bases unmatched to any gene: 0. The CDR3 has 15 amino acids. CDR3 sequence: CATSRDRAGANVLTF. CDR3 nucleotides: TGTGCCACCAGCAGGGACAGGGCTGGGGCCAACGTCCTGACTTTC.

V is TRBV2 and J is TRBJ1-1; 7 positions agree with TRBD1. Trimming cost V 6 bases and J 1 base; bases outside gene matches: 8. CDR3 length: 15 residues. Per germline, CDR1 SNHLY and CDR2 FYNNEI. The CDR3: CASSAHGTANTEAFF. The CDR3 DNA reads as TGTGCCAGCAGCGCTCACGGGACAGCGAACACTGAAGCTTTCTTT.

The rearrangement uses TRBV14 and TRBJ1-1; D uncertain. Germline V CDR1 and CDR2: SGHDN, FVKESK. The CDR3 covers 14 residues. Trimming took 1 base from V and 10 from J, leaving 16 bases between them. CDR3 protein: CASSQVGGPVGAFF. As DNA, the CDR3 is TGTGCCAGCAGCCAAGTGGGTGGGCCGGTAGGAGCTTTCTTT. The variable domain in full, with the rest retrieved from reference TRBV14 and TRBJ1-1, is EAGVTQFPSHSVIEKGQTVTLRCDPISGHDNLYWYRRVMGKEIKFLLHFVKESKQDESGMPNNRFLAERTGGTYSTLKVQPAELEDSGVYFCASSQVGGPVGAFFGQGTRLTVV.

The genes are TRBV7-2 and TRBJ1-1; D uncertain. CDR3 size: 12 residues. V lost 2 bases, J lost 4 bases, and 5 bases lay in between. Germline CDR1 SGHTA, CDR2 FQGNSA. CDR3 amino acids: CASSLYGTEAFF. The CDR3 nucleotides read TGTGCCAGCAGCTTATACGGCACTGAAGCTTTCTTT. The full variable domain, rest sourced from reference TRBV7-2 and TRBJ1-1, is GAGVSQSPSNKVTEKGKDVELRCDPISGHTALYWYRQSLGQGLEFLIYFQGNSAPDKSGLPSDRFSAERTGGSVSTLTIQRTQQEDSAVYLCASSLYGTEAFFGQGTRLTVV.

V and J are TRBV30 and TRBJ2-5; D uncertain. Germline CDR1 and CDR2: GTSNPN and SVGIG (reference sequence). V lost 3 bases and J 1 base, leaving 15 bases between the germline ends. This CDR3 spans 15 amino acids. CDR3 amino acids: CAWSPTRVGQETQYF. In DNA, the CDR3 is TGTGCCTGGAGCCCCACCCGGGTGGGCCAAGAGACCCAGTACTTC.

The CDR3 DNA sequence: TGTGCCAGCAACAATCTTATGGACACTGAAGCTTTCTTT. Protein: CASNNLMDTEAFF. V is TRBV7-2 and J is TRBJ1-1; D gene unclear. The length of the CDR3 is 13 residues. The germline gives CDR1 SGHTA, CDR2 FQGNSA. Trimming took 7 bases from V and 3 from J, leaving 12 bases between them.

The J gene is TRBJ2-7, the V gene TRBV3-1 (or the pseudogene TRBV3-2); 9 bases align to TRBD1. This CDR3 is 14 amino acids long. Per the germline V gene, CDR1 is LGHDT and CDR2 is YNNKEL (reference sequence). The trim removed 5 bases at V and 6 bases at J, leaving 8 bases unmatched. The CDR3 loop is CASSERTGVTEQYF. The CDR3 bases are TGTGCCAGCAGCGAACGGACAGGGGTCACCGAGCAGTACTTC.

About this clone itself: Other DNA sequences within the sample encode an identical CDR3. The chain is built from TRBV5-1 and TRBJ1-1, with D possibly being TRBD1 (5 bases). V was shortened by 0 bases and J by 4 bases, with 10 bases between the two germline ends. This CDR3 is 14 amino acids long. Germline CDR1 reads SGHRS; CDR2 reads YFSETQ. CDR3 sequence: CASSLGGASTEAFF. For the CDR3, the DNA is TGCGCCAGCAGCTTGGGGGGCGCCTCCACTGAAGCTTTCTTT.

In DNA form, the CDR3 reads TGTGCCAGCAGCTTTCGGGCAGGACAGGTGAACACCGGGGAGCTGTTTTTT. As protein: CASSFRAGQVNTGELFF. This chain connects TRBV5-5 to TRBJ2-2; TRBD1 matches at 7 bases. Losses at the gene ends were 2 bases for V and 1 base for J; bases not matched to a gene: 8. This CDR3 contains 17 residues. Germline CDR1 and CDR2: SGHKS and YYEKEE (reference sequence).

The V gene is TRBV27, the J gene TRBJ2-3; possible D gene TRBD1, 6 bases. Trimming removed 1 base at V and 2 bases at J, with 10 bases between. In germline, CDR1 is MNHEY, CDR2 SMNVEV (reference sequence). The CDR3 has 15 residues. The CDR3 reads CASSLYSGVTDTQYF. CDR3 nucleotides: TGTGCCAGCAGTTTATATTCAGGGGTCACAGATACGCAGTATTTT.

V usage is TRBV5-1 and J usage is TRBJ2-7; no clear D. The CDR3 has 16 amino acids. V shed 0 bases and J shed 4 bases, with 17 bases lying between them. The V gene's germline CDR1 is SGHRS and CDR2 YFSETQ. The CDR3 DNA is TGCGCCAGCAGCTTGGATGCTCCGGCACCTAGATACGAGCAGTACTTC. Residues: CASSLDAPAPRYEQYF. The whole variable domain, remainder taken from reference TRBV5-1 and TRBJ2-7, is KAGVTQTPRYLIKTRGQQVTLSCSPISGHRSVSWYQQTPGQGLQFLFEYFSETQRNKGNFPGRFSGRQFSNSRSEMNVSTLELGDSALYLCASSLDAPAPRYEQYFGPGTRLTVT.